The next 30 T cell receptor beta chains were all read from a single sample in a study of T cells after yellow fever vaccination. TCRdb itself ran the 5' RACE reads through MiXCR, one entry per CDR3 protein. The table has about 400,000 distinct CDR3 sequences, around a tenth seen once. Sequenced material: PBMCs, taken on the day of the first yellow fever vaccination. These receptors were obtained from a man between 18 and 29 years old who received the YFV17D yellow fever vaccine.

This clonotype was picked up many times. The CDR3 DNA sequence: TGTGCCAGCAGCTTGCTGGGGGGCGAGCAGTACGTC. Translated, it gives CASSLLGGEQYV. V is TRBV5-5 and J is TRBJ2-7; D perhaps matches TRBD2 (6 bases). The CDR3 totals 12 residues. The germline gives CDR1 SGHKS, CDR2 YYEKEE (reference sequence). V was pared by 1 base and J by 6 bases, with 8 bases between.

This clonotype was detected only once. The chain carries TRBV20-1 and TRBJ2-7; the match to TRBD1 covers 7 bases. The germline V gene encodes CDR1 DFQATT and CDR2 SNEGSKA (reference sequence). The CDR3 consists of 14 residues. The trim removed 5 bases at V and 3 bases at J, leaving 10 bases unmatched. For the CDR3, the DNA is TGCAGTGCTCAAGCTCCCGGGACAGTCTACGAGCAGTACGTC. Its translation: CSAQAPGTVYEQYV.

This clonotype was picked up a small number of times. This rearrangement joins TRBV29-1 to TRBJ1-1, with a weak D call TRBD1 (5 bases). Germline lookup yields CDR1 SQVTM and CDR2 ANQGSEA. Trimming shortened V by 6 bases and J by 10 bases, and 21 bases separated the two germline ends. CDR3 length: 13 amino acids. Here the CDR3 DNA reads TGCAGCGTAGCAACAGGAGTGAACCGGGCAGCTTTCTTT. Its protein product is CSVATGVNRAAFF.

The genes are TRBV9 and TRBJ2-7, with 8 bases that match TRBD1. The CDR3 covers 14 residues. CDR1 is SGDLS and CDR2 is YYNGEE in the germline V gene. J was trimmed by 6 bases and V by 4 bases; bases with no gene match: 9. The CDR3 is CASSRAGGAGEQYF. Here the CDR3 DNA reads TGTGCCAGCAGCCGGGCAGGGGGCGCGGGCGAGCAGTACTTC.

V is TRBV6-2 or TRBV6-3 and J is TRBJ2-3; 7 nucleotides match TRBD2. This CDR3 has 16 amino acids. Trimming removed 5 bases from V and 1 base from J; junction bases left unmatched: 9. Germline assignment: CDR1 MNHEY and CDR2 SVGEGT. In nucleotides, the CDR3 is TGTGCCAGCAGTCAACCTTGGGCGGGGGGCACAGATACGCAGTATTTT. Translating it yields CASSQPWAGGTDTQYF.

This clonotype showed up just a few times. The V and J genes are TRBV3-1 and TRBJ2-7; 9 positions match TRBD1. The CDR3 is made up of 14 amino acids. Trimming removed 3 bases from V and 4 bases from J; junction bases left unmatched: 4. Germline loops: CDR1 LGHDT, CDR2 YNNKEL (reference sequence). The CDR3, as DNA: TGTGCCAGCAGCCATCCGGGACAGGGATACGAGCAGTACTTC. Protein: CASSHPGQGYEQYF.

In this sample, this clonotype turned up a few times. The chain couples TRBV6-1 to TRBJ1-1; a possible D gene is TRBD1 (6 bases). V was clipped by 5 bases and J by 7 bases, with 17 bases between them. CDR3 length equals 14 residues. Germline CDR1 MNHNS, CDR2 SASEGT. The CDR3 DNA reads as TGTGCCAGCAGTCCACCGGACAGTCGGGGTGAAGCTTTCTTT. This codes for CASSPPDSRGEAFF.

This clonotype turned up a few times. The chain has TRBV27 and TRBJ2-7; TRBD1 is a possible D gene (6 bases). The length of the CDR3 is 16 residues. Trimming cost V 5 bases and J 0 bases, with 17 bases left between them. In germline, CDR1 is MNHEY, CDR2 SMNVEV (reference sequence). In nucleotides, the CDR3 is TGTGCCAGCAGTCCCCGAGCCAGGGGCCGCTCCTACGAGCAGTACGTC. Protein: CASSPRARGRSYEQYV.

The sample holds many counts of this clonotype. This CDR3 reads CASSLGAYPSTDTQYF. The DNA of the CDR3 is TGTGCCAGCAGCCTGGGGGCCTACCCTAGCACAGATACGCAGTATTTT. This chain connects TRBV7-8 to TRBJ2-3; D is possibly TRBD1 (6 bases). The CDR3 is 16 amino acids. Per germline, CDR1 SGHVS and CDR2 FQNEAQ. With 5 bases removed from V and 0 bases from J, the gap between germline ends came to 15 bases.

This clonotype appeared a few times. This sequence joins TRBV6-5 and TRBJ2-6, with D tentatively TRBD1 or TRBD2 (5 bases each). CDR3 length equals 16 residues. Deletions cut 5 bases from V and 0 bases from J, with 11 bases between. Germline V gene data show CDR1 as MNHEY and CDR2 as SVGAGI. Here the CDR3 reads CASSPRGLSGANVLTF. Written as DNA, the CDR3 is TGTGCCAGCAGTCCCCGGGGCCTCTCTGGGGCCAACGTCCTGACTTTC.

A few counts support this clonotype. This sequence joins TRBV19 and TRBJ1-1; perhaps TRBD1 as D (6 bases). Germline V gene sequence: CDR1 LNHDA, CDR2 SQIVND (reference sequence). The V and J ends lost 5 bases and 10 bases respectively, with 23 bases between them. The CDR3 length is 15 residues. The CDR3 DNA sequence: TGTGCCAGTAGTTGGTTGCGAGCGGGACAAACCGGAGCTTTCTTT. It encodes CASSWLRAGQTGAFF.

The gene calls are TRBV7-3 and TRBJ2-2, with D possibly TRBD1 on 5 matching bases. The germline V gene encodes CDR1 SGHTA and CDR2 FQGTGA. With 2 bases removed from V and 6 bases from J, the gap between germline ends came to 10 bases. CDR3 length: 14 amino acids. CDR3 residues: CASSLGRVAGELFF. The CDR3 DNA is TGTGCCAGCAGCTTAGGCAGGGTTGCCGGGGAGCTGTTTTTT.

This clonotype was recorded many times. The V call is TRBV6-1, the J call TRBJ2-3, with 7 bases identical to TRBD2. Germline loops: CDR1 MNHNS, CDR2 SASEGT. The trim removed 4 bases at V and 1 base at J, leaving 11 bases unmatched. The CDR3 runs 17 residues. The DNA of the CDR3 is TGTGCCAGCAGTGGACCCGGGACTAAGTCGGGCACAGATACGCAGTATTTT. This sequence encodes CASSGPGTKSGTDTQYF.

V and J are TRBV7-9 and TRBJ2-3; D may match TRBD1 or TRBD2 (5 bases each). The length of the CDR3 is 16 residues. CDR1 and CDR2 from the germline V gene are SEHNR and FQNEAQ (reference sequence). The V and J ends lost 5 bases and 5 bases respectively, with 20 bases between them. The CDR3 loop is CASSRVQALRGDTQYF. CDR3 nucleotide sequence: TGTGCCAGCAGCCGCGTACAGGCATTGAGGGGAGATACGCAGTATTTT. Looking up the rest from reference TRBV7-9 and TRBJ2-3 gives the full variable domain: DTGVSQNPRHKITKRGQNVTFRCDPISEHNRLYWYRQTLGQGPEFLTYFQNEAQLEKSRLLSDRFSAERPKGSFSTLEIQRTEQGDSAMYLCASSRVQALRGDTQYFGPGTRLTVL.

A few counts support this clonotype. CDR3 nucleotide sequence: TGCAGTGCTCCGGGAGGGACAGGGCGGATAAGTACAGATACGCAGTATTTT. Amino acids: CSAPGGTGRISTDTQYF. V gene TRBV20-1 combines with J gene TRBJ2-3, with D perhaps matching TRBD1 (9 bases). The CDR3 extends over 17 amino acids. Per the germline V gene, CDR1 is DFQATT and CDR2 is SNEGSKA (reference sequence). The V end was cut by 5 bases, the J end by 3 bases, with 24 bases between.

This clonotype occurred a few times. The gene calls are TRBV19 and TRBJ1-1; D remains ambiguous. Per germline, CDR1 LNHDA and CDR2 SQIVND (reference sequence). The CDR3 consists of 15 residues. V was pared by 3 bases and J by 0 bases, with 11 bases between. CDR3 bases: TGTGCCAGTAGTATTTTGTGGAGTATGAACACTGAAGCTTTCTTT. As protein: CASSILWSMNTEAFF.

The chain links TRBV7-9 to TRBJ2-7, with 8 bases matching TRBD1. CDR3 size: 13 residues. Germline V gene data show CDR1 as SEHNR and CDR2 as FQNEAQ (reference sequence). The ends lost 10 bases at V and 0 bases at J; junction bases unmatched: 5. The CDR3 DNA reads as TGTGCCACCACCGGGACAGGCTCCTACGAGCAGTACTTC. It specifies CATTGTGSYEQYF.

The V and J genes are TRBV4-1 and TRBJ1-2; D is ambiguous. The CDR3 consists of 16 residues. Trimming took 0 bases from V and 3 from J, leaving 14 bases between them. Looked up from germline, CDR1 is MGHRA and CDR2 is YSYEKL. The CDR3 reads CASSQESSQMDYGYTF. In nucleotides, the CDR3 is TGCGCCAGCAGCCAAGAGAGTAGTCAGATGGACTATGGCTACACCTTC.

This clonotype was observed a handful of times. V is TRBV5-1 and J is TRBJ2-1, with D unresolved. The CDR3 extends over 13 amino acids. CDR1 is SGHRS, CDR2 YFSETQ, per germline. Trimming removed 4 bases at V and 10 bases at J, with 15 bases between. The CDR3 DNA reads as TGCGCCAGCAGCCTACCTGCCCCCCGGGAGCAGTTCTTC. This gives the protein CASSLPAPREQFF.

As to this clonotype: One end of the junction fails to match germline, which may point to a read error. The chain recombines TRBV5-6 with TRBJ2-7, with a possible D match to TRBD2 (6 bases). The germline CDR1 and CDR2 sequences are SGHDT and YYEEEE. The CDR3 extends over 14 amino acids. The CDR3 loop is CANSLTGLDYEQYF. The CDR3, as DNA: TGTGCCAACAGCTTGACGGGACTTGATTACGAGCAGTACTTC.

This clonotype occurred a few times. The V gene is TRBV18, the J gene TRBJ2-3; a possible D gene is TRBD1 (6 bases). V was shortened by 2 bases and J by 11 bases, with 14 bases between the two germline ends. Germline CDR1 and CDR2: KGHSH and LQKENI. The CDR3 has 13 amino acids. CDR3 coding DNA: TGTGCCAGCTCACCAACGGACAGCCCAATGCAGTATTTT. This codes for CASSPTDSPMQYF. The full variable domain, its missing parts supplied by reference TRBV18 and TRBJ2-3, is NAGVMQNPRHLVRRRGQEARLRCSPMKGHSHVYWYRQLPEEGLKFMVYLQKENIIDESGMPKERFSAEFPKEGPSILRIQQVVRGDSAAYFCASSPTDSPMQYFGPGTRLTVL.

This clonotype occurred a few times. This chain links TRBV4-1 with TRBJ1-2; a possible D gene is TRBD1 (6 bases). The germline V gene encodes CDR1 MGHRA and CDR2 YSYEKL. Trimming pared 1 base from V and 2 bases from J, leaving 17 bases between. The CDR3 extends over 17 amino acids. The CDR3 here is CASSQVPPGGANYGYTF. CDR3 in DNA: TGCGCCAGCAGCCAAGTCCCGCCGGGGGGGGCGAACTATGGCTACACCTTC.

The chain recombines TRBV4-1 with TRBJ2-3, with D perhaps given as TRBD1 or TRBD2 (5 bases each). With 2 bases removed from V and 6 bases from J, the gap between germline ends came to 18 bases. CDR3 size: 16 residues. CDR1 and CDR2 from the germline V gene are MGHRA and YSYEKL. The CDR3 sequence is CASSQLEIPGPDTQYF. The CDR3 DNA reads TGCGCCAGCAGCCAATTAGAAATACCGGGACCCGATACGCAGTATTTT.

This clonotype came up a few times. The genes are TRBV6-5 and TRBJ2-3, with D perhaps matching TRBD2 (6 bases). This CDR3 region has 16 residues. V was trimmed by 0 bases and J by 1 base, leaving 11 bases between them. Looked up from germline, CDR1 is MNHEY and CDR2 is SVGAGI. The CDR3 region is CASSYSGLQGTDTQYF. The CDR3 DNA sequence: TGTGCCAGCAGTTACTCAGGACTACAGGGCACAGATACGCAGTATTTT.

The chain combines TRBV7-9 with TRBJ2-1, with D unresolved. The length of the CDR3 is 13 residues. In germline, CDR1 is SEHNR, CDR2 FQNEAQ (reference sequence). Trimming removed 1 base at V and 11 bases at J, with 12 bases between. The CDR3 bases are TGTGCCAGCAGCTTAGAATCCGAGAGTCAGCAGTTCTTC. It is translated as CASSLESESQQFF.

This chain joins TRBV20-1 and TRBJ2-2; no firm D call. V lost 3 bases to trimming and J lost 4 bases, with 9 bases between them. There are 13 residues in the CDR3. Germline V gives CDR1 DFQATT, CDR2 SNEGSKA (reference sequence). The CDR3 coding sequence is TGCAGTGCTAGTGGCAGACCCACCGGGGAGCTGTTTTTT. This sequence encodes CSASGRPTGELFF.

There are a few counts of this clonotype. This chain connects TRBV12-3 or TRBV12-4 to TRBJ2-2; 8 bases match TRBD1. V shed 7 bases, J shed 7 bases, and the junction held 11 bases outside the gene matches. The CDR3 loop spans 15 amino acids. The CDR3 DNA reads TGTGCCAGCACTCCCCGGACAGGGACGATCGGGGAGCTGTTTTTT. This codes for CASTPRTGTIGELFF.

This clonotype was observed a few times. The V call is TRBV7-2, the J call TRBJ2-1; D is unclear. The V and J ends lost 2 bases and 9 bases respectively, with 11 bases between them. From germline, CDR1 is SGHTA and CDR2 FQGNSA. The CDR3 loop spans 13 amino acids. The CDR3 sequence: CASSLREQLEQFF. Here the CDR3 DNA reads TGTGCCAGCAGCTTAAGAGAGCAGCTTGAGCAGTTCTTC.

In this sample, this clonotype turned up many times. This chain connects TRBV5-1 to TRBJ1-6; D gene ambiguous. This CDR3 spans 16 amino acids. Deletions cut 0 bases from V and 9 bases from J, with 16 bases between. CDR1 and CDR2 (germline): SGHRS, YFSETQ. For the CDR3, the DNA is TGCGCCAGCAGCTTGGTAGGTGCAGGTAGCATTTCACCCCTCCACTTT. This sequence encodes CASSLVGAGSISPLHF.

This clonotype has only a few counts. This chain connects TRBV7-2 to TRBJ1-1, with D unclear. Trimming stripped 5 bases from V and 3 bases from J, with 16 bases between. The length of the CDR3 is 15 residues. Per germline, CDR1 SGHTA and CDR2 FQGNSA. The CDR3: CASSPRHDKDTEAFF. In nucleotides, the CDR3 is TGTGCCAGCAGCCCCCGCCACGACAAGGACACTGAAGCTTTCTTT.